This T cell receptor beta chain was observed in a study of blood T cell repertoires in COVID-19. At the level of the study: Sources were T cells, B-cell-depleted T cells, or PBMCs; the material itself was cDNA or gDNA.

Data came from immunoSEQ multiplex PCR; TCRdb stores just in-frame clones and leaves some out. Among roughly 160,000 clones listed, 80% to 90% were seen once. The CDR3 contains 13 residues. V trimming: 10 bases; J trimming: 4 bases; junction bases outside the gene matches: 4. The V gene's germline CDR1 is KGHDR and CDR2 SFDVKD. What was sequenced was peripheral blood. This receptor was obtained from a man aged 40-50 years with acute or convalescent COVID-19. The gene calls are TRBV24-1 and TRBJ2-3; 10 bases match TRBD1. The CDR3 region is CATSGQGADTQYF. In DNA form, the CDR3 reads TGTGCCACAAGCGGACAGGGGGCAGATACGCAGTATTTT.